The 4 T cell receptor beta chains below come from one sample, sequenced in a study of T-cell reconstitution after alpha-beta-depleted transplantation in children. The authors prepared the TCRbeta library with unique molecular identifiers. TCRdb independently ran MiXCR on the PCR reads; one entry per CDR3 protein. This table has around 200,000 distinct CDR3 sequences, roughly 7.5% appearing once. Sequenced material: PBMCs from the stem cell graft donor, taken from the stem cell graft. The receptors derive from a human donor who donated a stem cell graft to a child with Wiskott-Aldrich syndrome.

This clonotype was observed many times. The chain has TRBV5-6 and TRBJ2-7; TRBD1 agrees at 9 bases. The CDR3 has 14 residues. J gave up 4 bases and V 1 base, and 3 bases lay outside the gene matches. Germline values: CDR1 SGHDT, CDR2 YYEEEE. In DNA, the CDR3 is TGTGCCAGCAGCTTGTGGGACAGGGTTTACGAGCAGTACTTC. Translating gives CASSLWDRVYEQYF. Filled out from reference TRBV5-6 and TRBJ2-7, the complete variable domain reads DAGVTQSPTHLIKTRGQQVTLRCSPKSGHDTVSWYQQALGQGPQFIFQYYEEEERQRGNFPDRFSGHQFPNYSSELNVNALLLGDSALYLCASSLWDRVYEQYFGPGTRLTVT.

This clonotype was detected many times. V is TRBV20-1 and J is TRBJ2-3; no clear D. V lost 6 bases and J lost 0, with 13 bases in between. The CDR3 length is 14 residues. The germline gives CDR1 DFQATT, CDR2 SNEGSKA (reference sequence). This CDR3 is CSARRQTSTDTQYF. The CDR3 coding sequence is TGCAGTGCCAGACGGCAGACAAGCACAGATACGCAGTATTTT.

This clonotype was found many times. This chain's CDR3 is CSVSPGRGNTEAFF. CDR3 sequence (DNA): TGCAGCGTTTCGCCGGGACGGGGGAACACTGAAGCTTTCTTT. V and J are TRBV29-1 and TRBJ1-1, with D tentatively TRBD1 (5 bases). Germline CDR1 is SQVTM and CDR2 is ANQGSEA. This CDR3 spans 14 amino acids. Trimming pared 5 bases from V and 1 base from J, leaving 14 bases between.

This clonotype has at least ten counts. This chain uses TRBV12-3 or TRBV12-4 with TRBJ1-3; D ambiguous. V was shortened by 5 bases and J by 8 bases, with 13 bases between the two germline ends. The CDR3 is made up of 13 amino acids. The CDR3 DNA reads TGTGCCAGCAGTACGGGAGCCCAGGACACCATATATTTT. Encoded protein: CASSTGAQDTIYF.